The clone carrying this T cell receptor (beta chain) was counted only a few times. Its target is not known. Germline V gene lookup returns CDR1 MNHEY and CDR2 SMNVEV (reference sequence). This CDR3 is 13 amino acids long. V was pared by 6 bases and J by 5 bases, with 14 bases between. The data stem from a study of cytomegalovirus exposure and HLA in healthy donors. Study summary: There were roughly 80 million unique TCRs (from HLA-typed donors) in an early data release. The Caucasian-associated ancestry cluster held about 80% of 398 genotyped donors.

PCR used 60 Vbeta primers and 13 Jbeta primers. Libraries were prepared by immunoSEQ multiplex PCR; TCRdb keeps only in-frame clonotypes and omits some of them. The profile shows 210,000 or so clones, 85% to 90% of them singletons. Study-wide points: Indistinguishability led to the exclusion of some V segments, TRBV6-2 and TRBV6-3 included. Equally common other TCR beta chains were less clonally expanded than HLA-associated ones, a later analysis found.

This chain connects TRBV27 to TRBJ2-7, with D perhaps TRBD1 (6 bases). The sequencing input was PBMCs. This receptor was identified in a man aged 25 to 45 in good health and CMV-seronegative. The CDR3 nucleotides are TGTGCCAGCAGGATCCTCAGGGGCAACGAGCAGTACTTC. It yields the protein CASRILRGNEQYF.